This entry is about one T cell receptor (beta chain). Here immunoSEQ multiplex PCR was the method, and the copy in TCRdb shows in-frame clones only, minus some. The table has roughly 99,000 clones, 80% to 95% seen once. The sample is drawn from a study of Tregs in tolerant kidney transplant recipients. The V and J ends lost 4 bases and 0 bases respectively, with 7 bases between them. The CDR3 contains 13 residues. Germline V gene data show CDR1 as SQVTM and CDR2 as ANQGSEA. This TCR came from a human donor who received a combined kidney and bone marrow transplant. This chain joins TRBV29-1 and TRBJ2-1, with D possibly matching TRBD2 (5 bases). The specimen was CD4+ T cells from blood, collected before the transplant. CDR3 sequence: CSVGRSSYNEQFF. CDR3 DNA sequence: TGCAGCGTTGGGAGGAGCTCCTACAATGAGCAGTTCTTC.